What follows are 8 T cell receptor beta chains derived from one specimen sequenced in a study of cytomegalovirus exposure and HLA in healthy donors. Use of 60 Vbeta and 13 Jbeta primers characterized the PCR. Profiled with immunoSEQ multiplex PCR; TCRdb holds only in-frame clones, not every one. The table lists about 190,000 clones, about 77% of them singletons. Sequenced material: PBMCs. All receptors come from a woman aged 25-40 years in good health and CMV-seropositive.

The genes are TRBV7-9 and TRBJ2-7; perhaps TRBD1 as D (6 bases). The CDR3 runs 15 residues. Germline V lookup: CDR1 SEHNR, CDR2 FQNEAQ (reference sequence). Trimming shortened V by 1 base and J by 0 bases, and 10 bases separated the two germline ends. For the CDR3, the DNA is TGTGCCAGCAGCTTAGGGACAGCTAGCTCCTACGAGCAGTACTTC. Residues: CASSLGTASSYEQYF.

In the case of this clone: The junction departs from the called germline gene at one end, perhaps through a read error. The J gene is TRBJ2-5, the V gene TRBV11-2; 7 bases are a match to TRBD1. Germline V gene sequence: CDR1 SGHAT, CDR2 FQNNGV. CDR3 length: 14 amino acids. For the CDR3, the DNA is TGTGCCAGCAGTTTAGGACAGGCAACCGAGACCCAGTACTTC. Protein sequence: CASSLGQATETQYF.

V and J are TRBV5-4 and TRBJ2-1; TRBD2 aligns across 14 bases. Germline lookup yields CDR1 SGHNT and CDR2 YYREEE (reference sequence). The CDR3 loop spans 15 amino acids. Trimming took 4 bases from V and 7 from J; bases not matched to a gene: 4. CDR3 sequence (DNA): TGTGCCAGCAGCGGGACTAGCGGGGGTTGGAATGAGCAGTTCTTC. Protein sequence: CASSGTSGGWNEQFF.

The table lists this clone with a few counts. The rearrangement joins TRBV27 to TRBJ2-7; 7 bases are shared with TRBD2. This CDR3 is built from 13 residues. V shed 11 bases and J 4 bases; nucleotides not matched to a gene: 11. Germline CDR1 MNHEY, CDR2 SMNVEV (reference sequence). The CDR3 spells CAGRLAEPYEQYF. The CDR3 bases are TGTGCCGGACGCCTAGCGGAACCGTACGAGCAGTACTTC.

The gene calls are TRBV11-1 and TRBJ2-1, with TRBD2 matching over 14 bases. The CDR3 is made up of 15 amino acids. Germline CDR1 SGHAT, CDR2 FQDESV (reference sequence). Germline trimming cut 5 bases from V and 6 bases from J; bases unmatched to any gene: 3. CDR3 residues: CASSRGLAGGNEQFF. The CDR3 DNA reads TGTGCCAGCAGCCGCGGACTAGCGGGAGGCAATGAGCAGTTCTTC.

This chain uses TRBV5-1 with TRBJ1-5; 7 nucleotides line up with TRBD1. V gave up 5 bases and J gave up 2 bases; unmatched junction bases: 4. This CDR3 is built from 14 residues. From germline, CDR1 is SGHRS and CDR2 YFSETQ. The CDR3 here is CASRPGTGNQPQHF. In nucleotides, the CDR3 is TGCGCCAGCAGACCCGGGACAGGCAATCAGCCCCAGCATTTT.

V usage is TRBV7-8 and J usage is TRBJ1-1; D is unresolved. The CDR3 length is 14 residues. Per the germline V gene, CDR1 is SGHVS and CDR2 is FQNEAQ. The V and J ends lost 3 bases and 3 bases respectively, with 11 bases between them. In nucleotides, the CDR3 is TGTGCCAGCAGCTTGTCCGAGAGTCACACTGAAGCTTTCTTT. It yields the protein CASSLSESHTEAFF. Variable domain in full (rest from reference TRBV7-8 and TRBJ1-1): GAGVSQSPRYKVAKRGQDVALRCDPISGHVSLFWYQQALGQGPEFLTYFQNEAQLDKSGLPSDRFFAERPEGSVSTLKIQRTQQEDSAVYLCASSLSESHTEAFFGQGTRLTVV.

This sequence joins TRBV19 and TRBJ1-5; D call uncertain. The CDR3 totals 13 residues. Trimming left V 3 bases short and J 5 bases short, with 8 bases between. Germline CDR1 LNHDA, CDR2 SQIVND (reference sequence). Here the CDR3 reads CASSMVAYQPQHF. CDR3 sequence (DNA): TGTGCCAGTAGTATGGTGGCTTATCAGCCCCAGCATTTT. The entire variable domain, with the rest obtained from reference TRBV19 and TRBJ1-5, is as follows: DGGITQSPKYLFRKEGQNVTLSCEQNLNHDAMYWYRQDPGQGLRLIYYSQIVNDFQKGDIAEGYSVSREKKESFPLTVTSAQKNPTAFYLCASSMVAYQPQHFGDGTRLSIL.